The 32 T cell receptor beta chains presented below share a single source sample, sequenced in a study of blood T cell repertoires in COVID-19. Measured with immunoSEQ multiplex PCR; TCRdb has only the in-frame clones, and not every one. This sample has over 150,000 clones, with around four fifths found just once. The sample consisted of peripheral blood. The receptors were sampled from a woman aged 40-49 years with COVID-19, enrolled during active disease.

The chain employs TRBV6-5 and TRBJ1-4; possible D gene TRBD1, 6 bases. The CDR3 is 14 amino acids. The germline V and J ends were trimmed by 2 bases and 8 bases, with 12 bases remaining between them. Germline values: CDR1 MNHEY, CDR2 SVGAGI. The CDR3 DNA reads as TGTGCCAGCAGTTACCAGGGGATAAGGGAAAAACTGTTTTTT. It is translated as CASSYQGIREKLFF.

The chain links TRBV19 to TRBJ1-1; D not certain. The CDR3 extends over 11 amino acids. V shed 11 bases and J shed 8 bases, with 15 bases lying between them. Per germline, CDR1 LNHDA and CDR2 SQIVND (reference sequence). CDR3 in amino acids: CASKKAKEAFF. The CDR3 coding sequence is TGTGCCTCTAAAAAAGCGAAGGAAGCTTTCTTT.

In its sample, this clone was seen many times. The CDR3 region is CASSHYARAGTIQETQYF. The DNA for the CDR3 is TGTGCCAGCAGCCATTACGCCCGGGCGGGGACCATCCAAGAGACCCAGTACTTC. V is TRBV3-1 (or the pseudogene TRBV3-2) and J is TRBJ2-5, with D possibly matching TRBD2 (6 bases). V gave up 3 bases and J gave up 1 base, with 21 bases separating them. CDR3 length equals 18 residues. Germline CDR1 LGHDT, CDR2 YNNKEL (reference sequence).

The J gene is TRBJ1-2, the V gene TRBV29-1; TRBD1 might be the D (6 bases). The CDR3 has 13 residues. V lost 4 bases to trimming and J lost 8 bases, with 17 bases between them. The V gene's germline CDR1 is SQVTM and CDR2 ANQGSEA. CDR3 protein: CSVGGTYRVGYTF. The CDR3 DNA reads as TGCAGCGTTGGGGGCACGTACAGGGTAGGCTACACCTTC.

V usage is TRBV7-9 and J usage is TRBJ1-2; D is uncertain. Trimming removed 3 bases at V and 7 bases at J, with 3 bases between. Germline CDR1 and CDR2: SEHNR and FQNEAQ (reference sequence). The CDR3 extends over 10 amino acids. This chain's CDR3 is CASSFGGYTF. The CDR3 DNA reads TGTGCCAGCAGCTTCGGTGGCTACACCTTC.

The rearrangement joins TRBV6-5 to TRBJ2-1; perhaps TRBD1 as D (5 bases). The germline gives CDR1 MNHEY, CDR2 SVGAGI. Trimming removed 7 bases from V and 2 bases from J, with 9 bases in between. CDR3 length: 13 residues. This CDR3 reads CASTQGPYNEQFF. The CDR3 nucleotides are TGTGCCAGCACGCAGGGCCCCTACAATGAGCAGTTCTTC.

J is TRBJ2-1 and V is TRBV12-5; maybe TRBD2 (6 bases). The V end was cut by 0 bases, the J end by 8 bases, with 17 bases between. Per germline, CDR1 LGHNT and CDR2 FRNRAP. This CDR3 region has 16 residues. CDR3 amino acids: CASGLVPRLGPHEQFF. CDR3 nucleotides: TGTGCTAGTGGTTTGGTACCGCGACTAGGTCCCCATGAGCAGTTCTTC.

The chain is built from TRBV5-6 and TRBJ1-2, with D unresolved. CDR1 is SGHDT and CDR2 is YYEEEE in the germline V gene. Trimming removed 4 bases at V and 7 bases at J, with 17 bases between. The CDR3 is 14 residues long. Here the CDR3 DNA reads TGTGCCAGCAGCCCTCTCCCCGGACTGGGTGGCTACACCTTC. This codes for CASSPLPGLGGYTF.

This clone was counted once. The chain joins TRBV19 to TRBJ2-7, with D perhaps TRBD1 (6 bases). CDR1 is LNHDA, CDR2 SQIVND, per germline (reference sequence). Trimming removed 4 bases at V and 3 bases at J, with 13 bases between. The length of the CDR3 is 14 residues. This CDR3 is CASSSRGRGYEQYF. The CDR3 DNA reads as TGTGCCAGTAGTAGCCGCGGCAGGGGCTACGAGCAGTACTTC.

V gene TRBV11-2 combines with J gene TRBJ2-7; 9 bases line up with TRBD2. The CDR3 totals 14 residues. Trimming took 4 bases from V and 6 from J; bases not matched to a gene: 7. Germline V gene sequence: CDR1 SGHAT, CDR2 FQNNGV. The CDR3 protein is CASSSGSGGIEQYF. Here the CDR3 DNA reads TGTGCCAGCAGCTCCGGGAGCGGGGGGATCGAGCAGTACTTC.

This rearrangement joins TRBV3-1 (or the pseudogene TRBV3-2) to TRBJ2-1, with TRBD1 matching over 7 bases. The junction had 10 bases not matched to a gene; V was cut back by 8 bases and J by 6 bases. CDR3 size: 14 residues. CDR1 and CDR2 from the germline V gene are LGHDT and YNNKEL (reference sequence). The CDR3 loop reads CASYDREKGNEQFF. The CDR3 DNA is TGTGCCAGCTACGACAGGGAAAAGGGCAATGAGCAGTTCTTC.

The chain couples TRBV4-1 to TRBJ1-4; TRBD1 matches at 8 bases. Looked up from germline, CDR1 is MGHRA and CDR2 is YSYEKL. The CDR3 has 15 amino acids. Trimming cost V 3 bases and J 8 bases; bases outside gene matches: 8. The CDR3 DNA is TGCGCCAGCAGCCATTGGACAGGGATTAGCGAAAAACTGTTTTTT. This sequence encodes CASSHWTGISEKLFF.

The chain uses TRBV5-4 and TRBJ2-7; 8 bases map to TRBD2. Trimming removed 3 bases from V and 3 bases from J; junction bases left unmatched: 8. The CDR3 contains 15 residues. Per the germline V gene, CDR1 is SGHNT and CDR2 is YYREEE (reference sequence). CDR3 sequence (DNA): TGTGCCAGCAGCTGGGGGACGGGGGGGTTCTACGAGCAGTACTTC. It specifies CASSWGTGGFYEQYF.

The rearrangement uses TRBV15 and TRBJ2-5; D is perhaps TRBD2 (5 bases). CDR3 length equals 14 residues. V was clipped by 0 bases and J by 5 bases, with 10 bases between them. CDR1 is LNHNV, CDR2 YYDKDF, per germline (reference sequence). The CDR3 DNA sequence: TGTGCCACCAGCAGAGATGACCGAGGGGAGACCCAGTACTTC. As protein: CATSRDDRGETQYF.

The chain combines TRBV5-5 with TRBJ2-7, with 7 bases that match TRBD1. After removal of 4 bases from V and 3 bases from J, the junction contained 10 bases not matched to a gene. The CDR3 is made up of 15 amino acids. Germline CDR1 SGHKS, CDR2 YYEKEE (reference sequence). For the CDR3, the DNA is TGTGCCAGCAGCCCTGTCGGGGACAGAGGCTACGAGCAGTACTTC. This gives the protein CASSPVGDRGYEQYF.

In DNA form, the CDR3 reads TGTGCCAGCAGTTACTCAACAGGGCCTTACGAGCAGTACTTC. Translating gives CASSYSTGPYEQYF. The chain links TRBV6-5 to TRBJ2-7; a possible D gene is TRBD1 (6 bases). Germline loops: CDR1 MNHEY, CDR2 SVGAGI. V shed 0 bases and J shed 4 bases, with 10 bases lying between them. The CDR3 sequence is 14 residues long.

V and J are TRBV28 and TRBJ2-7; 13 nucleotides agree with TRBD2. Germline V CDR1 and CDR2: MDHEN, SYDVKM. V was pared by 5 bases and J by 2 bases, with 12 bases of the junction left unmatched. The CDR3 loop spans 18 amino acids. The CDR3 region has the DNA TGTGCCAGCAGTCTTGGGACTAGCGGGACCTCTAAGGCCTACGAGCAGTACTTC. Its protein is CASSLGTSGTSKAYEQYF.

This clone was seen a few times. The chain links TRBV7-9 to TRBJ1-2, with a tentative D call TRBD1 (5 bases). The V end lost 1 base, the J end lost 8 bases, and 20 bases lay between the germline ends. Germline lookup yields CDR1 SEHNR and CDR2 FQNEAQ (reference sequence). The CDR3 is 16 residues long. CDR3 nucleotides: TGTGCCAGCAGCTTAGACGTGTCCGTAGTCAAGGGGGGCTACACCTTC. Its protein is CASSLDVSVVKGGYTF.

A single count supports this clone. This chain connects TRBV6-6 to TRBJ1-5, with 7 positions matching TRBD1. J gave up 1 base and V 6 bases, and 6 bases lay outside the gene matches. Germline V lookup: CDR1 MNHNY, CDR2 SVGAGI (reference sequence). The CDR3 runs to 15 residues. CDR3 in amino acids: CASRRQGWSNQPQHF. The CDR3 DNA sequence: TGTGCCAGCAGGCGACAGGGTTGGAGCAATCAGCCCCAGCATTTT.

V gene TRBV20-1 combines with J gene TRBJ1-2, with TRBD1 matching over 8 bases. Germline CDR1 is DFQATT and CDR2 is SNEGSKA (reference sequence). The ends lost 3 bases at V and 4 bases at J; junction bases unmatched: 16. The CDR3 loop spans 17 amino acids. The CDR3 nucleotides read TGCAGTGCTAGTCTAAGGACAGGGAAGGAGATAGGCTATGGCTACACCTTC. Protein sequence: CSASLRTGKEIGYGYTF.

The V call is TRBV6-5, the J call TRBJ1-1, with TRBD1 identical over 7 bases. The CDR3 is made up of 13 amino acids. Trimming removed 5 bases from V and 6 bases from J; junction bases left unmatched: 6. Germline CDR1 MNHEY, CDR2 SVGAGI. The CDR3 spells CASSPTGHPEAFF. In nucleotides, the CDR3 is TGTGCCAGCAGTCCGACAGGGCACCCTGAAGCTTTCTTT.

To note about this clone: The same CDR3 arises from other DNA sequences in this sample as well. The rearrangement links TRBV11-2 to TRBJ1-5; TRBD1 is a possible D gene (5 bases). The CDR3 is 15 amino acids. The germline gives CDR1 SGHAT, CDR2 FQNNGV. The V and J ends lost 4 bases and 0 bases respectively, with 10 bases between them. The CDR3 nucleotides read TGTGCCAGCAGCTCGACGGGGGATAGCAATCAGCCCCAGCATTTT. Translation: CASSSTGDSNQPQHF.

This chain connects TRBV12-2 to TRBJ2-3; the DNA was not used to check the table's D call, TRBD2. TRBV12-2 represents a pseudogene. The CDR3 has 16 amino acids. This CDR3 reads CASRLRWLAATDTQYF. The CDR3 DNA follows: TGTGCAAGTCGCTTACGTTGGCTAGCGGCCACAGATACGCAGTATTTT.

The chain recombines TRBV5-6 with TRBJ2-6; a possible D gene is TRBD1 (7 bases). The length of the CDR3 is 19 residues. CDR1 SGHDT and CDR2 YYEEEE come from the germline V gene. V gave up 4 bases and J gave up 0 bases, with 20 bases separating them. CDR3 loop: CASSLGGRGSYSGANVLTF. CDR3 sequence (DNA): TGTGCCAGCAGCCTGGGGGGCAGGGGGTCATACTCTGGGGCCAACGTCCTGACTTTC.

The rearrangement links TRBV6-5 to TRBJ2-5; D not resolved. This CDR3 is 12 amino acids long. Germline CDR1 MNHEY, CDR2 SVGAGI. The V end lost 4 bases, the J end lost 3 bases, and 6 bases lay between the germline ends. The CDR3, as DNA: TGTGCCAGCAGTTTAATAAAAGAGACCCAGTACTTC. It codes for CASSLIKETQYF.

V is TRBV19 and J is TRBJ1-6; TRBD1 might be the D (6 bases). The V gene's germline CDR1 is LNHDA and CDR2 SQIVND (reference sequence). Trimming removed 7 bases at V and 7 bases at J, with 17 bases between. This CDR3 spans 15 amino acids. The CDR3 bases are TGTGCCAGTACCCCCGACAGGCCCATCAATTCACCCCTCCACTTT. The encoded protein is CASTPDRPINSPLHF.

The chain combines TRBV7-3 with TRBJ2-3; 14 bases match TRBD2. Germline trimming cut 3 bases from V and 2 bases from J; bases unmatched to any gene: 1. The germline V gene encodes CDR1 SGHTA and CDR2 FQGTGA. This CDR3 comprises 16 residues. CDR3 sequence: CASSLGLAGVTDTQYF. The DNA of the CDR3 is TGTGCCAGCAGCTTGGGACTAGCGGGAGTCACAGATACGCAGTATTTT.

In DNA, the CDR3 is TGTGCCAGCAGCTTAGTGGCGTCGACACAGGGGATCTATTACGAGCAGTACTTC. It translates to CASSLVASTQGIYYEQYF. V usage is TRBV7-8 and J usage is TRBJ2-7; 7 bases fit TRBD1. J gave up 4 bases and V 1 base, and 16 bases lay outside the gene matches. The CDR3 consists of 18 residues. Germline CDR1 and CDR2: SGHVS and FQNEAQ.

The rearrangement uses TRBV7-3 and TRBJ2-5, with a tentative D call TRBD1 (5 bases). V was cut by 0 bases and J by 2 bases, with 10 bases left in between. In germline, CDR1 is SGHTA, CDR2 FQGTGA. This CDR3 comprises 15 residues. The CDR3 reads CASSLTLDIQETQYF. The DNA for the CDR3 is TGTGCCAGCAGCTTAACGCTGGACATTCAAGAGACCCAGTACTTC.

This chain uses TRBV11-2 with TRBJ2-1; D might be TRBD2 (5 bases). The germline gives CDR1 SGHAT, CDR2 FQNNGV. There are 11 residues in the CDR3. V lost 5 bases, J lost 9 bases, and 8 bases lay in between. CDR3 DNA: TGTGCCAGCAGCCTGGGGAGTGAGCAGTTCTTC. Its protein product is CASSLGSEQFF.

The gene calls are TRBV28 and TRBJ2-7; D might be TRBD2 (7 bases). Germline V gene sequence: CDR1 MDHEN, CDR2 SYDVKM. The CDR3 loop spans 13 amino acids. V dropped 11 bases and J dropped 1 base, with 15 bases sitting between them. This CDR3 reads CAGCRGASYEQYF. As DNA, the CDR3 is TGTGCCGGCTGCCGGGGGGCGTCCTACGAGCAGTACTTC.

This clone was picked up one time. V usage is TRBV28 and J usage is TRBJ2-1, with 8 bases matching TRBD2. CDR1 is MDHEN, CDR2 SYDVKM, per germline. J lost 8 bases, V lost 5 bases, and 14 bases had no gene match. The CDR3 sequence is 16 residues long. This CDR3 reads CASSPVAGPFGHEQFF. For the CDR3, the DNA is TGTGCCAGCAGTCCCGTAGCGGGGCCCTTTGGCCATGAGCAGTTCTTC.